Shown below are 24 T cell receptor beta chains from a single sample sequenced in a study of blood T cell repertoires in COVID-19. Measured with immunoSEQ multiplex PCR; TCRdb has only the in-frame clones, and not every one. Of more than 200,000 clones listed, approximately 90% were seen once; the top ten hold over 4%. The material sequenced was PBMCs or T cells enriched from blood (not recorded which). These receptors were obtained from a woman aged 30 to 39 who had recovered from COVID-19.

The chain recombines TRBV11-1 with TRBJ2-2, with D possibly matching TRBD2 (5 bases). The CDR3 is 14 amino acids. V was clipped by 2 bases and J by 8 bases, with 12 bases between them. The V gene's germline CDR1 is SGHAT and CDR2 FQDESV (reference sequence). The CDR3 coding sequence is TGTGCCAGCAGCTTATTCCGGGAAGGTGGGGAGCTGTTTTTT. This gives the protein CASSLFREGGELFF.

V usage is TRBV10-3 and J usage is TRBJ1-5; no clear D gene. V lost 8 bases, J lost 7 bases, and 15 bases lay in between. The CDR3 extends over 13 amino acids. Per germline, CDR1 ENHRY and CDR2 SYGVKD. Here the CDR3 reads CAIQREVAQPQHF. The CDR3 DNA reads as TGTGCCATCCAGCGGGAGGTGGCGCAGCCCCAGCATTTT.

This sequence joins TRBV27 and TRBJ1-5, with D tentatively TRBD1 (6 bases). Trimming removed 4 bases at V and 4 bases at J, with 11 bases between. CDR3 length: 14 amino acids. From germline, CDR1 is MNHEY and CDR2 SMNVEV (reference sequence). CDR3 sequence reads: CASSSDSANQPQHF. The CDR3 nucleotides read TGTGCCAGCAGTTCGGACAGTGCTAATCAGCCCCAGCATTTT.

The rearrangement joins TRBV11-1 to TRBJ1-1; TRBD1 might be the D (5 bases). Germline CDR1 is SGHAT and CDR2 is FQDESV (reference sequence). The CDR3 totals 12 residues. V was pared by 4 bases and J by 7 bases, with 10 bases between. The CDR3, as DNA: TGTGCCAGCAGCTCTAGGGGTGTTGAAGCTTTCTTT. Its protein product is CASSSRGVEAFF.

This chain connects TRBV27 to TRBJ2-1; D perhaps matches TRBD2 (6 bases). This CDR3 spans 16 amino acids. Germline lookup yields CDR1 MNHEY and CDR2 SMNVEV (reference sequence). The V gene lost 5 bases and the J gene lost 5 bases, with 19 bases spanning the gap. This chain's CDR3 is CASSPLSGEANNEQFF. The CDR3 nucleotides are TGTGCCAGCAGTCCCCTTAGCGGAGAGGCAAACAATGAGCAGTTCTTC.

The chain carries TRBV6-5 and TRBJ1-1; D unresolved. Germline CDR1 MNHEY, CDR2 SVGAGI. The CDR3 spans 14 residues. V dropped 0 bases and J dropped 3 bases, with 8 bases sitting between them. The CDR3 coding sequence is TGTGCCAGCAGTTACTCACCCGTAGACACTGAAGCTTTCTTT. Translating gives CASSYSPVDTEAFF.

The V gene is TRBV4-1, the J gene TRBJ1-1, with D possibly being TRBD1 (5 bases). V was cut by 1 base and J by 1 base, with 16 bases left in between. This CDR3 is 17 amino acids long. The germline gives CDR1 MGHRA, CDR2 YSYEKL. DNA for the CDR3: TGCGCCAGCAGCCAAGGCCACGGAAGGGGCGGGAACACTGAAGCTTTCTTT. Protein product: CASSQGHGRGGNTEAFF.

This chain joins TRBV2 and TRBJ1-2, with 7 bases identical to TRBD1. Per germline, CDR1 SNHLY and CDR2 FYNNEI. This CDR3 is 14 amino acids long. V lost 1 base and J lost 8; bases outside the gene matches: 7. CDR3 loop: CASSEVGRGEGYTF. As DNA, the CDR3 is TGTGCCAGCAGTGAAGTTGGCAGGGGGGAAGGCTACACCTTC.

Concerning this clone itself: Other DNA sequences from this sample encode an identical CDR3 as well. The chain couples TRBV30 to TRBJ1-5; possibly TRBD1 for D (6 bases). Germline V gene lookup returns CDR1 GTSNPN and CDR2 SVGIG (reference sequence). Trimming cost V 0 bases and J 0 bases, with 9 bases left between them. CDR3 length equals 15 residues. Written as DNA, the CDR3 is TGTGCCTGGAGTGTAGGGGGGGTTAGCAATCAGCCCCAGCATTTT. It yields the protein CAWSVGGVSNQPQHF.

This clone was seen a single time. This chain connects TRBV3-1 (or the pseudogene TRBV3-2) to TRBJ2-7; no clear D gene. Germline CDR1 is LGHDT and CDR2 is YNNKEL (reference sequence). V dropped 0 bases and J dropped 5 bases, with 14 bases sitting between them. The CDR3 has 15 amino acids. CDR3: CASSQDQVQMHEQYF. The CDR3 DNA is TGTGCCAGCAGCCAAGATCAGGTCCAGATGCACGAGCAGTACTTC.

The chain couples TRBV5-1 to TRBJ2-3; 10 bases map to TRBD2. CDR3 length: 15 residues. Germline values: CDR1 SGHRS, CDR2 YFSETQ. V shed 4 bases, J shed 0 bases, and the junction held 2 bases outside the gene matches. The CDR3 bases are TGCGCCAGCAGCGGAGCGGGAGGGAGCACAGATACGCAGTATTTT. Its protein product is CASSGAGGSTDTQYF.

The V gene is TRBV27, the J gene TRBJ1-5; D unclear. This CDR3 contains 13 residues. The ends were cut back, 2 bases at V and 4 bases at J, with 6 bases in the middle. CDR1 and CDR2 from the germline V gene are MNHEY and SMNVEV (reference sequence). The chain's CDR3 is CASSLNMNQPQHF. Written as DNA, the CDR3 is TGTGCCAGCAGTTTAAACATGAATCAGCCCCAGCATTTT.

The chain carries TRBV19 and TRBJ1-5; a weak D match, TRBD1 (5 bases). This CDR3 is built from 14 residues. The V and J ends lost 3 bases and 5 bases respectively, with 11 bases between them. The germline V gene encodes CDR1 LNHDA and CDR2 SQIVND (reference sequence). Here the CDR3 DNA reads TGTGCCAGTAGTATTCTTAGCAGGGATCAGCCCCAGCATTTT. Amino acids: CASSILSRDQPQHF.

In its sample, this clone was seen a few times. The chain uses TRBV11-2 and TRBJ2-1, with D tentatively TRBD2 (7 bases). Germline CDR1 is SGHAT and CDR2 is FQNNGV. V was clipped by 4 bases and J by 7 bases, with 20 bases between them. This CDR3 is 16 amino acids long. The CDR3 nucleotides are TGTGCCAGCAGCTACCTCCGGGGGCGGACTAGGAATGAGCAGTTCTTC. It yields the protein CASSYLRGRTRNEQFF.

In nucleotides, the CDR3 is TGTGCCAGCAGTCCTATCCTCGGGTCTTTGGGGCCCGGCTACACCTTC. This gives the protein CASSPILGSLGPGYTF. The gene calls are TRBV28 and TRBJ1-2; tentative D call: TRBD1 (5 bases). The CDR3 runs 16 residues. From germline, CDR1 is MDHEN and CDR2 SYDVKM. Trimming removed 5 bases at V and 8 bases at J, with 24 bases between.

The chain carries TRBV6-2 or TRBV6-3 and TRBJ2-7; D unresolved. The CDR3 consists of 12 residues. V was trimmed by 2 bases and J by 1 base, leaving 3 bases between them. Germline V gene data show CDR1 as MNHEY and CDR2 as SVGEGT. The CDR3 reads CASSYTSYEQYF. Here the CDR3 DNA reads TGTGCCAGCAGTTACACTTCCTACGAGCAGTACTTC.

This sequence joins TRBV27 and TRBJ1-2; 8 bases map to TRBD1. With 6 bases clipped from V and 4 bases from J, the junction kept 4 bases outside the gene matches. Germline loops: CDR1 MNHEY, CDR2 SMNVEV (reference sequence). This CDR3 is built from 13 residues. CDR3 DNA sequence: TGTGCCAGCAGACCAGGGGGCGGCTATGGCTACACCTTC. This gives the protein CASRPGGGYGYTF.

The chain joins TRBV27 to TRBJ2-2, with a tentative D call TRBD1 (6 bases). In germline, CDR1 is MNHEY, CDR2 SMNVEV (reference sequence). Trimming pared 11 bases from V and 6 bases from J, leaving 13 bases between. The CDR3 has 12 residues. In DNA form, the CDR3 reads TGTGCCTCACGCACAGGGCCCGGGGAGCTGTTTTTT. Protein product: CASRTGPGELFF.

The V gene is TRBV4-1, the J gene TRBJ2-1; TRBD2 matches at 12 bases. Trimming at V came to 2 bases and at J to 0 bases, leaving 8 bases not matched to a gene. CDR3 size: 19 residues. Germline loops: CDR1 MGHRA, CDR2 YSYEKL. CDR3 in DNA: TGCGCCAGCAGCCAAAACCTAGCGGGAGGGCGTCGCTCCTACAATGAGCAGTTCTTC. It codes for CASSQNLAGGRRSYNEQFF.

The CDR3 sequence: CASISRGSSGNTIYF. CDR3 DNA sequence: TGTGCCAGTATTTCTCGGGGATCTTCTGGAAACACCATATATTTT. The chain uses TRBV19 and TRBJ1-3; no clear D gene. Trimming removed 7 bases at V and 1 base at J, with 14 bases between. The CDR3 is 15 residues long. The germline V gene has CDR1 LNHDA and CDR2 SQIVND (reference sequence).

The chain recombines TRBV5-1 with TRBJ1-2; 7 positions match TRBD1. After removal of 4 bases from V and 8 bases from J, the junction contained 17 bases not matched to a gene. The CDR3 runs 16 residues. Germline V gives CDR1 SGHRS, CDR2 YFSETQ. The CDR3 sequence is CASSPRQGMFVLGYTF. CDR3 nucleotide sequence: TGCGCCAGCAGCCCGCGACAGGGTATGTTCGTGTTAGGCTACACCTTC.

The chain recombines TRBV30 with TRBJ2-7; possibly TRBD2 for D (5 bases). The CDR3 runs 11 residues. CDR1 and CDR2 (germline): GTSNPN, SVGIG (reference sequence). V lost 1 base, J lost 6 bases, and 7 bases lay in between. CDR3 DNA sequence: TGTGCCTGGAGTGCCGGAGGCGAGCAGTACTTC. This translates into CAWSAGGEQYF.

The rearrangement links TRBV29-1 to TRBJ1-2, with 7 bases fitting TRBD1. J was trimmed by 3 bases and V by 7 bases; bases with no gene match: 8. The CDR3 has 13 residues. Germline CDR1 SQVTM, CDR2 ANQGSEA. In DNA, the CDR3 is TGCAGCGCTCTCACAGGGGCGGACTATGGCTACACCTTC. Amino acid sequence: CSALTGADYGYTF.

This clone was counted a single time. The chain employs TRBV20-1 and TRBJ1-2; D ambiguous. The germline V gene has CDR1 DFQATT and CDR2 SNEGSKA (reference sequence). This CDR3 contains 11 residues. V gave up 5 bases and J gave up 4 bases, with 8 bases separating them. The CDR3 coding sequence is TGCAGTGCTTCCGAGAGCTATGGCTACACCTTC. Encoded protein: CSASESYGYTF.